The 6 T cell receptor beta chains given below trace back to one sample, sequenced in a study of cytomegalovirus exposure and HLA in healthy donors (dated by TCRdb to 2016 to 2017). Receptor libraries were prepared by the immunoSEQ multiplex PCR assay. The multiplex PCR relied on a mix of 60 forward primers for TCR Vbeta segments and 13 reverse primers for TCR Jbeta segments. TCRdb provides this immuneACCESS table in a form limited to in-frame rearrangements. Some clones are lacking; in checked studies, under half of them reflect an unresolved V gene, and why the rest are absent is not known. Counted in this sample were tens of thousands of clones; roughly three quarters of them appeared once. The top ten clones comprise about 15% of the sample. Input material: PBMCs. The receptors originated from a woman in her forties in good health and CMV-seropositive.

The CDR3 DNA reads TGTGCCAGCAGCCCCAACACTAGCGGGAGGATGAGAGAGCAGTACTTC. Protein: CASSPNTSGRMREQYF. This chain connects TRBV7-2 to TRBJ2-7; TRBD2 matches at 12 bases. V lost 5 bases, J lost 7 bases, and 12 bases stayed unmatched. This CDR3 has 16 residues. Germline CDR1 SGHTA, CDR2 FQGNSA.

This sequence joins TRBV19 and TRBJ2-7; D possibly corresponds to TRBD2 (6 bases). Germline CDR1 is LNHDA and CDR2 is SQIVND (reference sequence). Trimming removed 1 base from V and 3 bases from J, with 22 bases in between. This CDR3 comprises 18 residues. The CDR3 DNA reads as TGTGCCAGTAGTATAGGGGTGACTCGACGGGAGAGGGACTACGAGCAGTACTTC. As protein: CASSIGVTRRERDYEQYF.

J is TRBJ2-3 and V is TRBV2; 12 nucleotides match TRBD2. J was trimmed by 5 bases and V by 9 bases; bases with no gene match: 12. The CDR3 has 16 residues. Per the germline V gene, CDR1 is SNHLY and CDR2 is FYNNEI. The CDR3 spells CASSGLAGSVGDTQYF. DNA for the CDR3: TGTGCCAGTTCTGGACTAGCGGGGTCAGTAGGAGATACGCAGTATTTT.

This clone was seen only a few times. Other DNA variants within this sample encode the same CDR3. The chain's CDR3 is CASSVGDRGSEQYF. The DNA for the CDR3 is TGTGCCAGCAGCGTAGGAGACAGGGGATCCGAGCAGTACTTC. The gene calls are TRBV9 and TRBJ2-7, with 8 bases matching TRBD1. From germline, CDR1 is SGDLS and CDR2 YYNGEE. The CDR3 covers 14 residues. With 0 bases clipped from V and 6 bases from J, the junction kept 5 bases outside the gene matches.

V usage is TRBV11-2 and J usage is TRBJ2-3; D is ambiguous. Trimming pared 3 bases from V and 4 bases from J, leaving 17 bases between. The V gene's germline CDR1 is SGHAT and CDR2 FQNNGV. The CDR3 extends over 16 amino acids. CDR3 protein: CASSLESFPGPDTQYF. DNA for the CDR3: TGTGCCAGCAGCTTGGAGAGTTTCCCCGGTCCAGATACGCAGTATTTT.

V is TRBV7-2 and J is TRBJ2-7; 7 bases are shared with TRBD2. CDR3 length equals 14 residues. Trimming removed 7 bases from V and 6 bases from J; junction bases left unmatched: 12. The germline V gene encodes CDR1 SGHTA and CDR2 FQGNSA. The CDR3, as DNA: TGTGCCAGCACCCGTTCGGGGGGTCTCGGCGAGCAGTACTTC. It encodes CASTRSGGLGEQYF.